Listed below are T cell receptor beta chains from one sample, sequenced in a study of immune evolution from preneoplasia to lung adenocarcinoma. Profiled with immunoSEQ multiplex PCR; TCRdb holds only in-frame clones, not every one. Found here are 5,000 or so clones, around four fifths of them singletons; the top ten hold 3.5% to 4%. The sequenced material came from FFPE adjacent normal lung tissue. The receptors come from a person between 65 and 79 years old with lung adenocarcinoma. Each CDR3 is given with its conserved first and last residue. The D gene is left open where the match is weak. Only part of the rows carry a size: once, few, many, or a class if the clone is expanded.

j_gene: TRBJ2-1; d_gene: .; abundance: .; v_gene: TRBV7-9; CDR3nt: TGTGCCAGCAGCTGGGACCAGCTCTACAATGAGCAGTTCTTC; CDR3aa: CASSWDQLYNEQFF
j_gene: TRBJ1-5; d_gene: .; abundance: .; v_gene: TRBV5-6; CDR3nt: TGTGCCAGCAGCTTGGGAACAGGGAATCAGCCCCAGCATTTT; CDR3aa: CASSLGTGNQPQHF
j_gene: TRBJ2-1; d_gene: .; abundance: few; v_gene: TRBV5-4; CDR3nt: TGTGCCAGCGGGGCTAGCAATGAGCAGTTCTTC; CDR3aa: CASGASNEQFF
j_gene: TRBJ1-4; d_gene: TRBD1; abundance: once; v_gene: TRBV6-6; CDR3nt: TGTGCCAGCAGTTACGGGGCGACAGGGGGAAATGAAAAACTGTTTTTT; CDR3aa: CASSYGATGGNEKLFF
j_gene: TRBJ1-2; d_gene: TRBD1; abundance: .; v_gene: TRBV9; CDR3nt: TGTGCCAGCAGTAAGGGGGGACAGTTTAACTATGGCTACACCTTC; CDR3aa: CASSKGGQFNYGYTF
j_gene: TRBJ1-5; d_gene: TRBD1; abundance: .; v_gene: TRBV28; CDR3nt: TGTGCCAGCAGTTTCCTGACAGGGGACAATCAGCCCCAGCATTTT; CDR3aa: CASSFLTGDNQPQHF
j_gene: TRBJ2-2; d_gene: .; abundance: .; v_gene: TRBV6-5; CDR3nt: TGTGCCAGCAGTTACACGGTCTTGAACACCGGGGAGCTGTTTTTT; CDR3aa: CASSYTVLNTGELFF
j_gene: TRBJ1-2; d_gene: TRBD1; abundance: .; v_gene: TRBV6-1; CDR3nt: TGTGCCAGCGGACAGGGAGGGAGTGGGAACTATGGCTACACCTTC; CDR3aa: CASGQGGSGNYGYTF
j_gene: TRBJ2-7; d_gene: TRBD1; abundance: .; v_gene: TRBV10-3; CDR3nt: TGTGCCACCTGGACAGGGGATGGGTACGAGCAGTACTTC; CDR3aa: CATWTGDGYEQYF
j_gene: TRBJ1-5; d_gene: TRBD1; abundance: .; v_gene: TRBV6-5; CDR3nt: TGTGCCAGCAGACGGGGGACAGGTGGCAATCAGCCCCAGCATTTT; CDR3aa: CASRRGTGGNQPQHF
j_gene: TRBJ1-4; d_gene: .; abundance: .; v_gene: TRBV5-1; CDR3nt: TGCGCCAGCAAACGAATCAGTACAACTAATGAAAAACTGTTTTTT; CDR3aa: CASKRISTTNEKLFF
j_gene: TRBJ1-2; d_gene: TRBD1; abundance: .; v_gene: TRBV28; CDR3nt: TGTGCCAGCAGTGAATGGACAGGGCTTTCATATGGCTACACCTTC; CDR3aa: CASSEWTGLSYGYTF
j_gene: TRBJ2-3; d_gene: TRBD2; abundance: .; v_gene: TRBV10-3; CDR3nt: TGTGCCATCAGCACTCTAGCGGCTAGCACAGATACGCAGTATTTT; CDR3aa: CAISTLAASTDTQYF
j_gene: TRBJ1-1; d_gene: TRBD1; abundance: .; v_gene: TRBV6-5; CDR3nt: TGTGCCAGCAACCTAAACAGGGGTGGAAGAACTGAAGCTTTCTTT; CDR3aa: CASNLNRGGRTEAFF
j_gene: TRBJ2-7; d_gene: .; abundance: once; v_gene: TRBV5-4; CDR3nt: TGTGCCAGCAGCGCATACCGCAGGGGTAGACGCTACGAGCAGTACTTC; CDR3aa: CASSAYRRGRRYEQYF
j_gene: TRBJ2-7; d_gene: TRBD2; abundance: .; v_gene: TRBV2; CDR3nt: TGTGCCAGCACCGATCCAGCGGGGCCAACCTACGAGCAGTACTTC; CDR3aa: CASTDPAGPTYEQYF
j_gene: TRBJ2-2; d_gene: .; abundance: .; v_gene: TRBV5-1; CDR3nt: TGCGCCAGCAGCCCGAACACGCCCCTACAGAGATCCGGGGAGCTGTTTTTT; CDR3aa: CASSPNTPLQRSGELFF
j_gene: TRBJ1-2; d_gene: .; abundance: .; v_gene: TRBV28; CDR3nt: TGTGCCAGTAGTTTGCTACGACGTGGCTACACCTTC; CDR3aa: CASSLLRRGYTF
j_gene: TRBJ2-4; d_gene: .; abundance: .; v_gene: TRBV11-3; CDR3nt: TGTGCCAGCAGCTCCGGGACAGCCAAAAACATTCAGTACTTC; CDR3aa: CASSSGTAKNIQYF